Below are 24 T cell receptor beta chains sequenced from a single sample in a study of shared clonotypes between healthy human individuals (dated by TCRdb to 2018 to 2021). CD8 naive samples consisted of CD45RO-negative cells that were positively selected for CCR7, yielding a CD45RA+CCR7+ population without TemRA cells. Receptor libraries were prepared by the immunoSEQ multiplex PCR assay. Entries here come from immuneACCESS through TCRdb and include only in-frame sequences with V and J called. Some clones fail to appear in such tables; in the studies checked, an unresolved V gene covers under half of the shortfall, and the cause of the remainder is unknown. The sample table lists about 590,000 clones, roughly 96% of them with a count of one. The ten largest clones add up to about 0.11% of the sample. Sequencing was performed on naive CD8+ T cells sorted from blood. What the cell subset or site label conveys for this sample: CD45RA+CCR7+. The source of these receptors is a young woman in good health.

The V call is TRBV6-5, the J call TRBJ1-3; no clear D gene. CDR1 is MNHEY, CDR2 SVGAGI, per germline. CDR3 length: 15 residues. V lost 10 bases and J lost 0, with 16 bases in between. For the CDR3, the DNA is TGTGCCACCCAACCCGACTGGCTCTCTGGAAACACCATATATTTT. Translated: CATQPDWLSGNTIYF.

About this clone itself: The junction differs from germline at one of its ends, possibly a read error. The rearrangement links TRBV30 to TRBJ2-1, with D perhaps TRBD2 (5 bases). From germline, CDR1 is GTSNPN and CDR2 SVGIG (reference sequence). This CDR3 comprises 14 residues. This chain's CDR3 is CAWSREAVGNEQFF. CDR3 DNA: TGTGCGTGGAGTAGGGAAGCGGTAGGTAATGAGCAGTTCTTC.

The chain combines TRBV5-1 with TRBJ2-2, with 10 bases fitting TRBD1. V lost 2 bases, J lost 7 bases, and 8 bases stayed unmatched. Germline CDR1 SGHRS, CDR2 YFSETQ. The CDR3 is 16 residues long. CDR3 sequence reads: CASSFGTGASGGELFF. CDR3 DNA sequence: TGCGCCAGCAGCTTTGGGACAGGGGCTTCGGGCGGGGAGCTGTTTTTT.

V usage is TRBV13 and J usage is TRBJ2-5; D is unresolved. V lost 5 bases and J 2 bases, leaving 15 bases between the germline ends. The CDR3 length is 15 residues. CDR1 is PRHDT, CDR2 FYEKMQ, per germline (reference sequence). CDR3 sequence: CASSPTPRDQETQYF. The CDR3 nucleotides are TGTGCCAGCAGCCCCACCCCTAGGGATCAAGAGACCCAGTACTTC.

The chain employs TRBV7-9 and TRBJ2-7, with D unresolved. This CDR3 is built from 13 residues. V lost 3 bases, J lost 5 bases, and 11 bases lay in between. CDR1 is SEHNR and CDR2 is FQNEAQ in the germline V gene (reference sequence). CDR3 sequence reads: CASSFPFSDEQYF. CDR3 DNA sequence: TGTGCCAGCAGCTTTCCCTTCTCGGACGAGCAGTACTTC.

Concerning this clone: This sample also contains other DNA sequences that code for the same CDR3. The rearrangement joins TRBV28 to TRBJ1-1, with D possibly being TRBD1 (5 bases). CDR3 size: 14 residues. The germline V gene encodes CDR1 MDHEN and CDR2 SYDVKM. V gave up 2 bases and J gave up 0 bases, with 7 bases separating them. CDR3 protein: CASSLRGMNTEAFF. In DNA form, the CDR3 reads TGTGCCAGCAGTTTAAGGGGTATGAACACTGAAGCTTTCTTT.

The genes are TRBV7-9 and TRBJ2-2, with a possible D match to TRBD2 (6 bases). Germline CDR1 reads SEHNR; CDR2 reads FQNEAQ (reference sequence). The CDR3 consists of 15 residues. Trimming stripped 4 bases from V and 1 base from J, with 10 bases between. The CDR3 DNA reads as TGTGCCAGCAGCTCGGGACTCATGAACACCGGGGAGCTGTTTTTT. This codes for CASSSGLMNTGELFF.

This clone was observed a handful of times. For the CDR3, the DNA is TGTGCCCGGGGTGAGGGAGACTACGAGCAGTACTTC. Translated, it gives CARGEGDYEQYF. This chain joins TRBV30 and TRBJ2-5; possible D gene TRBD2, 5 bases. With the DNA end fitting TRBJ2-7 better, the J assignment may be wrong. Germline V gene sequence: CDR1 GTSNPN, CDR2 SVGIG (reference sequence). The CDR3 is 12 amino acids.

Only one count was recorded for this clone. The V and J genes are TRBV28 and TRBJ1-2; D unresolved. The germline V gene encodes CDR1 MDHEN and CDR2 SYDVKM. V lost 3 bases, J lost 0 bases, and 20 bases lay in between. The CDR3 sequence is 18 residues long. The CDR3 loop is CASSFSAGEIGPNYGYTF. The CDR3 DNA follows: TGTGCCAGCAGTTTTTCGGCAGGAGAAATCGGACCTAACTATGGCTACACCTTC.

The chain recombines TRBV28 with TRBJ2-5; 7 bases are shared with TRBD2. The tail of the sequence fits TRBJ2-7 better, so the J call may be wrong. CDR1 and CDR2 from the germline V gene are MDHEN and SYDVKM. The CDR3 spans 16 residues. In nucleotides, the CDR3 is TGTGCCAGCAGTTTTCCGCCGGCTAGCGGTACCTACGAGCAGTACTTC. The encoded protein is CASSFPPASGTYEQYF.

This rearrangement joins TRBV2 to TRBJ2-2, with unresolved D. Germline lookup yields CDR1 SNHLY and CDR2 FYNNEI. The CDR3 has 15 residues. Trimming stripped 6 bases from V and 0 bases from J, with 11 bases between. This CDR3 reads CASRNLGPNTGELFF. As DNA, the CDR3 is TGTGCCAGCAGGAACCTAGGGCCGAACACCGGGGAGCTGTTTTTT. Filled out from reference TRBV2 and TRBJ2-2, the complete variable domain reads EPEVTQTPSHQVTQMGQEVILRCVPISNHLYFYWYRQILGQKVEFLVSFYNNEISEKSEIFDDQFSVERPDGSNFTLKIRSTKLEDSAMYFCASRNLGPNTGELFFGEGSRLTVL.

The chain carries TRBV5-1 and TRBJ2-7; D may be TRBD1 (6 bases). The CDR3 has 13 amino acids. The V end was cut by 0 bases, the J end by 3 bases, with 7 bases between. CDR1 and CDR2 (germline): SGHRS, YFSETQ. The CDR3 here is CASSLAGVYEQYF. CDR3 nucleotide sequence: TGCGCCAGCAGCTTGGCAGGGGTCTACGAGCAGTACTTC.

The J gene is TRBJ2-7, the V gene TRBV14, with a tentative D call TRBD1 (6 bases). With 3 bases removed from V and 2 bases from J, the gap between germline ends came to 11 bases. CDR1 and CDR2 from the germline V gene are SGHDN and FVKESK. CDR3 length: 14 amino acids. For the CDR3, the DNA is TGTGCCAGCAGCCATACGGACAGAACCTACGAGCAGTACTTC. This translates into CASSHTDRTYEQYF.

The chain carries TRBV2 and TRBJ1-5, with 7 bases lining up with TRBD1. The V gene end was trimmed by 2 bases and the J gene end by 2 bases; junction bases not matched to a gene: 9. This CDR3 comprises 17 residues. Looked up from germline, CDR1 is SNHLY and CDR2 is FYNNEI. The chain's CDR3 is CASSEWTGRIGNQPQHF. CDR3 in DNA: TGTGCCAGCAGTGAATGGACAGGAAGGATTGGCAATCAGCCCCAGCATTTT.

The CDR3 region is CASSIVASWYYEQYF. The CDR3 nucleotides read TGTGCCAGTAGTATAGTGGCTAGCTGGTACTACGAGCAGTACTTC. This rearrangement joins TRBV19 to TRBJ2-7; a possible D gene is TRBD2 (5 bases). Trimming removed 1 base from V and 3 bases from J, with 13 bases in between. The CDR3 covers 15 residues. Germline V gives CDR1 LNHDA, CDR2 SQIVND (reference sequence).

The V and J genes are TRBV9 and TRBJ2-2; TRBD1 might be the D (5 bases). V was clipped by 0 bases and J by 0 bases, with 9 bases between them. Germline CDR1 and CDR2: SGDLS and YYNGEE. CDR3 size: 16 residues. CDR3 nucleotide sequence: TGTGCCAGCAGCGTAGTGGCAGGGTCGAACACCGGGGAGCTGTTTTTT. Its protein product is CASSVVAGSNTGELFF.

The V and J genes are TRBV6-1 and TRBJ2-7, with 8 bases matching TRBD1. CDR1 is MNHNS and CDR2 is SASEGT in the germline V gene. V shed 3 bases, J shed 2 bases, and the junction held 3 bases outside the gene matches. This CDR3 region has 14 residues. CDR3 loop: CASSDRGLTYEQYF. The DNA of the CDR3 is TGTGCCAGCAGTGACAGGGGGCTAACCTACGAGCAGTACTTC.

This clone was seen once. The rearrangement uses TRBV2 and TRBJ2-5; perhaps TRBD1 as D (5 bases). Per the germline V gene, CDR1 is SNHLY and CDR2 is FYNNEI. This CDR3 has 15 amino acids. Trimming left V 1 base short and J 0 bases short, with 9 bases between. CDR3 region: CASSEGVRDQETQYF. The CDR3 DNA reads as TGTGCCAGCAGTGAAGGTGTCAGGGACCAAGAGACCCAGTACTTC.

This chain links TRBV27 with TRBJ2-7; D remains unclear. V shed 2 bases and J shed 0 bases, with 11 bases lying between them. This CDR3 has 15 residues. Germline V gives CDR1 MNHEY, CDR2 SMNVEV (reference sequence). CDR3 DNA: TGTGCCAGCAGTTTAACCCTTAGGAGCTCCTACGAGCAGTACTTC. This gives the protein CASSLTLRSSYEQYF.

The rearrangement links TRBV28 to TRBJ2-1; no definite D call. Germline V lookup: CDR1 MDHEN, CDR2 SYDVKM. There are 14 residues in the CDR3. V was shortened by 8 bases and J by 9 bases, with 20 bases between the two germline ends. CDR3 sequence: CASHSLLGLGEQFF. CDR3 coding DNA: TGTGCCAGCCACTCTCTCCTAGGGTTAGGTGAGCAGTTCTTC.

The J gene is TRBJ2-3, the V gene TRBV29-1, with 9 bases matching TRBD2. V shed 5 bases and J 2 bases; nucleotides not matched to a gene: 17. The CDR3 is 18 residues long. Germline V gene data show CDR1 as SQVTM and CDR2 as ANQGSEA. The CDR3, as DNA: TGCAGCGTTTACCCCGATACCGTCCTAGCGGGATCCACAGATACGCAGTATTTT. It encodes CSVYPDTVLAGSTDTQYF.

The genes are TRBV27 and TRBJ2-1, with TRBD2 identical over 8 bases. The CDR3 is 14 amino acids. Germline V gives CDR1 MNHEY, CDR2 SMNVEV (reference sequence). Unmatched junction bases numbered 11, after V lost 7 bases and J lost 9 bases. CDR3 in amino acids: CASTLLADDFEQFF. CDR3 coding DNA: TGTGCCAGCACCTTACTAGCGGATGATTTTGAGCAGTTCTTC.

The chain combines TRBV28 with TRBJ1-2; TRBD1 agrees at 10 bases. The CDR3 is 14 amino acids. After removal of 5 bases from V and 5 bases from J, the junction contained 5 bases not matched to a gene. Germline V gene lookup returns CDR1 MDHEN and CDR2 SYDVKM. CDR3 nucleotide sequence: TGTGCCAGCAGTCCAGACAGGGGGCTTTATGGCTACACCTTC. Translation gives CASSPDRGLYGYTF.

About this clone itself: Other DNA sequences in this specimen translate into the identical CDR3. The CDR3 sequence: CASSSRQGGYTF. The CDR3 DNA reads TGTGCCAGCAGTTCCCGGCAGGGCGGCTACACCTTC. This sequence joins TRBV27 and TRBJ1-2, with a weak D call TRBD1 (5 bases). This CDR3 contains 12 residues. Germline V gene data show CDR1 as MNHEY and CDR2 as SMNVEV (reference sequence). The germline V and J ends were trimmed by 4 bases and 8 bases, with 11 bases remaining between them.